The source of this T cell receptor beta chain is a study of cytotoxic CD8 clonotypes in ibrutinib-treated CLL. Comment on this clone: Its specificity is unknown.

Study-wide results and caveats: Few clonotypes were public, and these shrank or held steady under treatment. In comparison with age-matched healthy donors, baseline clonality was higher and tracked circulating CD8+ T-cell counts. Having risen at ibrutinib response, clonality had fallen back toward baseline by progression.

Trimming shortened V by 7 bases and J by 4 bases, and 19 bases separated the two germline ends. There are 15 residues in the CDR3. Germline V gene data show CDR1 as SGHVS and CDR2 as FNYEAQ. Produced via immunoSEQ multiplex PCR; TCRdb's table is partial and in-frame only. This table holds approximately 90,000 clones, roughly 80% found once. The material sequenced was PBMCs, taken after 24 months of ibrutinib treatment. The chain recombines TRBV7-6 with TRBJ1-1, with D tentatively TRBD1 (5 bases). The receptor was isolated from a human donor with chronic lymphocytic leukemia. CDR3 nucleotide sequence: TGTGCCAGCATGAAGCGGAAACCGGGGGGCACTGAAGCTTTCTTT. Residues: CASMKRKPGGTEAFF.